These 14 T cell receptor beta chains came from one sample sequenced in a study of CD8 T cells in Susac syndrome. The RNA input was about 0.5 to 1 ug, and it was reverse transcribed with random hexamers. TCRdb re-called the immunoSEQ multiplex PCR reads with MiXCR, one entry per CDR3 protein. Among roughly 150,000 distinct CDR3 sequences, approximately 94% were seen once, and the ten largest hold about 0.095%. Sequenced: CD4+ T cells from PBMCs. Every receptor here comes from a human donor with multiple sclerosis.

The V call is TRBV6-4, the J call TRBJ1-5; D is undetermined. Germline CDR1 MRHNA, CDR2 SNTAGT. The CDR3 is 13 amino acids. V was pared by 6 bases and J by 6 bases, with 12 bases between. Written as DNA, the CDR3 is TGTGCCAGCAGCGTTCACGGATCTCAGCCCCAGCATTTT. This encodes CASSVHGSQPQHF.

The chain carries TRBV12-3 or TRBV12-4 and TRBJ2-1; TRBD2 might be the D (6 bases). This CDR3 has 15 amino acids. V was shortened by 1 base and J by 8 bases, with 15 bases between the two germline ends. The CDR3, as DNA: TGTGCCAGCAGTTTAGGGAGGGCCAATTTCGATGAGCAGTTCTTC. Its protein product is CASSLGRANFDEQFF.

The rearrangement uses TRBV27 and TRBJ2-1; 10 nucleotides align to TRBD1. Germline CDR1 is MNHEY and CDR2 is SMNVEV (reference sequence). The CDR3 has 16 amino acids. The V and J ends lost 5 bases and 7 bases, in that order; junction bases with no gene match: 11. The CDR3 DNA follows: TGTGCCAGCAGTGTAATGGGGGACAGGGGTAAGAATGAGCAGTTCTTC. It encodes CASSVMGDRGKNEQFF.

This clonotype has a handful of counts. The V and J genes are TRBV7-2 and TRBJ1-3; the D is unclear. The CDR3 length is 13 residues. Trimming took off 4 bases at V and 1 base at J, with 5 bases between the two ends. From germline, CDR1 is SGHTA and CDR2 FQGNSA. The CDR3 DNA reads TGTGCCAGCAGCTCCCGTTCTGGAAACACCATATATTTT. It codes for CASSSRSGNTIYF.

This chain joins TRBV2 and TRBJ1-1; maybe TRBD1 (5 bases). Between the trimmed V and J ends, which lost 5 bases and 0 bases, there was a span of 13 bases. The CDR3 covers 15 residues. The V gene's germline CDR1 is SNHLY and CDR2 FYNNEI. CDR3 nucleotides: TGTGCCAGCAGTATTAGGGGATTGCTGAACACTGAAGCTTTCTTT. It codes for CASSIRGLLNTEAFF.

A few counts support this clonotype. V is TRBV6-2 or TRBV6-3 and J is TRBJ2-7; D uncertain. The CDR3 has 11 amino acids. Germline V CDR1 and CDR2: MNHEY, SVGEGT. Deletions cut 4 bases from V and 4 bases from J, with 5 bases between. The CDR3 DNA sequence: TGTGCCAGCAGTTGGAATTACGAGCAGTACTTC. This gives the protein CASSWNYEQYF.

Here the CDR3 DNA reads TGTGCCAGCAGCCAAGTTTCCAGGAACGCTTATGGCTACACCTTC. Protein product: CASSQVSRNAYGYTF. The chain links TRBV4-2 to TRBJ1-2; D is uncertain. The V end was cut by 1 base, the J end by 5 bases, with 14 bases between. This CDR3 contains 15 residues. Germline V gene sequence: CDR1 LGHNA, CDR2 YNFKEQ.

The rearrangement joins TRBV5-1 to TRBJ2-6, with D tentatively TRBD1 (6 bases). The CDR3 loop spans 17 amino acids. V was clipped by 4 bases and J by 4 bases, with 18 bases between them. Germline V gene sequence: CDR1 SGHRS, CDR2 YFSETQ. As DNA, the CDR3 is TGCGCCAGCAGCCCCGGGACATTGTGGATGGGGGCCAACGTCCTGACTTTC. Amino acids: CASSPGTLWMGANVLTF.

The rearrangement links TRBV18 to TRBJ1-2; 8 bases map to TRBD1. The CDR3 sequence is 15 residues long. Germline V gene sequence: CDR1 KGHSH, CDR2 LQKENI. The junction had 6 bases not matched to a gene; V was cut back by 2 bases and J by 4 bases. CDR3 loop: CASSPEAGGTYGYTF. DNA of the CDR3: TGTGCCAGCTCACCAGAAGCAGGGGGCACCTATGGCTACACCTTC. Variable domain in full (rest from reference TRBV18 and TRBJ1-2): NAGVMQNPRHLVRRRGQEARLRCSPMKGHSHVYWYRQLPEEGLKFMVYLQKENIIDESGMPKERFSAEFPKEGPSILRIQQVVRGDSAAYFCASSPEAGGTYGYTFGSGTRLTVV.

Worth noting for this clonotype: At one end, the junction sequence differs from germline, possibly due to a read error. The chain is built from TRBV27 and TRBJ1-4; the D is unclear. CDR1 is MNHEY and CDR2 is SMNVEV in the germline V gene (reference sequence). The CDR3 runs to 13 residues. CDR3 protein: CASSRYINENLFF. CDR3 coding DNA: TGTGCCAGCAGTCGATACATTAATGAAAACCTGTTTTTT.

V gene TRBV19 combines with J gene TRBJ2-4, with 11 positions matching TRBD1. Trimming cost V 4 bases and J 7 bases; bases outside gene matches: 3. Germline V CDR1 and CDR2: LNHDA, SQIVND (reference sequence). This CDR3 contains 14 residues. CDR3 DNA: TGTGCCAGTAGTAGTGGACAGGGGGCCAACATTCAGTACTTC. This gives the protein CASSSGQGANIQYF.

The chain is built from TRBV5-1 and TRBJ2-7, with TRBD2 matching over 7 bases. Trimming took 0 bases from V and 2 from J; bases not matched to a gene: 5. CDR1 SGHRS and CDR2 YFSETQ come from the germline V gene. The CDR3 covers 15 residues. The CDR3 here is CASSLGLAVTYEQYF. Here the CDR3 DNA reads TGCGCCAGCAGCTTGGGACTAGCCGTAACCTACGAGCAGTACTTC.

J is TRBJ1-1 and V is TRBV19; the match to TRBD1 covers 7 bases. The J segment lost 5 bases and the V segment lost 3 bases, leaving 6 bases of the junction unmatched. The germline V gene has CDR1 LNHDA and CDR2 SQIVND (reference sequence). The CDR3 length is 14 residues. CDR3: CASSMRGRGTEAFF. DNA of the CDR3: TGTGCCAGTAGTATGAGGGGGCGCGGTACTGAAGCTTTCTTT.

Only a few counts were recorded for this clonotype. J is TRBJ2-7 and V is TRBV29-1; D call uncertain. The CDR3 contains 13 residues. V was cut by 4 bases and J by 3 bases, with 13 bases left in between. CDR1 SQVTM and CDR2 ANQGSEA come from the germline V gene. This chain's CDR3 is CSVAHRQLYEQYF. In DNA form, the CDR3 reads TGCAGCGTTGCCCATCGGCAGCTCTACGAGCAGTACTTC.